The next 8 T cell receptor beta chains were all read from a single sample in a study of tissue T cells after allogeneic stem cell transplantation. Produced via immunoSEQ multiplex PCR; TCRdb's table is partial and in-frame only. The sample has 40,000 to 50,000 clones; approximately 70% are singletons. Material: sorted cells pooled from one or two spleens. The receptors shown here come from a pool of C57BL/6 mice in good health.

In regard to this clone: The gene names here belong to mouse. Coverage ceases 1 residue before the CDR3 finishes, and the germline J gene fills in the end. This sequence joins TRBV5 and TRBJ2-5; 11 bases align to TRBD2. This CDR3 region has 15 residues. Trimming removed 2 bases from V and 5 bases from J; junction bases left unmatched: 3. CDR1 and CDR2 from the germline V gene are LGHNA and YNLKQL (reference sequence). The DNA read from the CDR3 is TGTGCCAGCAGCCAAAGACTGGGGGGGGGAGACACCCAGTAC. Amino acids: CASSQRLGGGDTQY. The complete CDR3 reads CASSQRLGGGDTQYF.

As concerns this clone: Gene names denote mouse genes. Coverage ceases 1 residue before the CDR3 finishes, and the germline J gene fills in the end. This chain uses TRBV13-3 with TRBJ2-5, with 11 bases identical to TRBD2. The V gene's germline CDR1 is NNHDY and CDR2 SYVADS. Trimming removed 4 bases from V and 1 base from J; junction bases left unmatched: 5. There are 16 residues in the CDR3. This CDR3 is CASSSDWGGDQDTQYF. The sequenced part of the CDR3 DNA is TGTGCCAGCAGTTCTGACTGGGGGGGTGACCAAGACACCCAGTAC.

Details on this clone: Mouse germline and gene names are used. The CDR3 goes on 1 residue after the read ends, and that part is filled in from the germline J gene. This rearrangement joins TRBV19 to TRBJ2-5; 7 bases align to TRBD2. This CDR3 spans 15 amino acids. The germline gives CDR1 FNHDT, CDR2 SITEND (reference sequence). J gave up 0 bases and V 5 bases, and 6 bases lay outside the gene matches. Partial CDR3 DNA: TGTGCCAGCAGCAGACTGGGAGTTAACCAAGACACCCAGTAC. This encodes CASSRLGVNQDTQY. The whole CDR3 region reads CASSRLGVNQDTQYF.

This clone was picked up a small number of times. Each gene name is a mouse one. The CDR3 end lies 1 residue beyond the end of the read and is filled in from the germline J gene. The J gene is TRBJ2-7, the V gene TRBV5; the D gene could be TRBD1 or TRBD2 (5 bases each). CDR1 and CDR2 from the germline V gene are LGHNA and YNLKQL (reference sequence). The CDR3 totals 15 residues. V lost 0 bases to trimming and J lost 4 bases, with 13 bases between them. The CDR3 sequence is CASSQDSGESYEQYF. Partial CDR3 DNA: TGTGCCAGCAGCCAAGATTCGGGGGAGTCATATGAACAGTAC.

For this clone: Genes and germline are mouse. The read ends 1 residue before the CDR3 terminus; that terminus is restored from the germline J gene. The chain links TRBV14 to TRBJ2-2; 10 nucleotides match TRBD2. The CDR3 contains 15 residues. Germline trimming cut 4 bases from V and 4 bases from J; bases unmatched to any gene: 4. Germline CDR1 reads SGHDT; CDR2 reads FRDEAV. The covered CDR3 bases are TGTGCCAGCAGTCGACTGGGGGGAGGCACCGGGCAGCTCTAC. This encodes CASSRLGGGTGQLY. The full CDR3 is CASSRLGGGTGQLYF.

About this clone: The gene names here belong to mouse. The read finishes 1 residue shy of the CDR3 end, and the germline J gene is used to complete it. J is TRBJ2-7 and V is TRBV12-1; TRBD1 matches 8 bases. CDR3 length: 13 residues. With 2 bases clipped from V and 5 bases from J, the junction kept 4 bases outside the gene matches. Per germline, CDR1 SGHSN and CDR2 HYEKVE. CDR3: CASSPDRDHEQYF. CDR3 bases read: TGTGCCAGCTCTCCGGACAGGGACCATGAACAGTAC.

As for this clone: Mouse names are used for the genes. The CDR3 DNA, read in part, is TGTGCCAGCAGTGAGGGGGACAGGAACACCTTGTAC. It encodes CASSEGDRNTLY. In full, the CDR3 is CASSEGDRNTLYF. The genes are TRBV13-3 and TRBJ2-4; 8 bases are a match to TRBD1. The CDR3 extends 1 residue past the end of the read, so its final part is completed from the germline J gene. CDR1 is NNHDY, CDR2 SYVADS, per germline. This CDR3 contains 13 residues. The ends lost 2 bases at V and 6 bases at J; junction bases unmatched: 2. Variable domain in full (rest from reference TRBV13-3 and TRBJ2-4): EAAVTQSPRSKVAVTGGKVTLSCHQTNNHDYMYWYRQDTGHGLRLIHYSYVADSTEKGDIPDGYKASRPSQENFSLILELASLSQTAVYFCASSEGDRNTLYFGAGTRLSVL.

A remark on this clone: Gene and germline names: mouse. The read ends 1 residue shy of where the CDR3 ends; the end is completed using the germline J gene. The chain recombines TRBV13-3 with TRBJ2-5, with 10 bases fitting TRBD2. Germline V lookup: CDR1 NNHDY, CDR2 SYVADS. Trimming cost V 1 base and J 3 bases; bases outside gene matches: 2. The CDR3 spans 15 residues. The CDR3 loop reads CASSDNWGGQDTQYF. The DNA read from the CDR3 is TGTGCCAGCAGTGATAACTGGGGGGGGCAAGACACCCAGTAC. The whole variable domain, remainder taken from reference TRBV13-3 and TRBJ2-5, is EAAVTQSPRSKVAVTGGKVTLSCHQTNNHDYMYWYRQDTGHGLRLIHYSYVADSTEKGDIPDGYKASRPSQENFSLILELASLSQTAVYFCASSDNWGGQDTQYFGPGTRLLVL.